The T cell receptor (beta chain) under discussion was sequenced for a study of CD4 T cells in relation to SARS-CoV-2 and coronaviruses (dated by TCRdb to about 2021). Some background on the complete study: The ViraFEST assay cultured PBMCs with antigen for 10 days, then sequenced TCR beta CDR3s to find antigen-specific clonal expansions. An HIV-1 Nef peptide pool or a no-peptide culture served as the negative reference condition. HLA restriction was mapped for shared crossreactive spike epitopes using patient-derived lymphoblastoid cell lines. At the level of individual TCR clonotypes, the study measured memory CD4+ T cell crossreactivity between SARS-CoV-2 spike protein and common cold coronavirus spike proteins. Samples from three pre-COVID donors and the naive versus memory experiments were sequenced with the Adaptive Biotechnologies TCR-sequencing kit; other data were Illumina-based. For other donors in the study, expansion assays were sequenced with a different, Illumina-based TCR-beta assay.

A note on this clone: No cognate antigen has been identified for it. No qualities accompany the bases; no much larger clone lies one base away.

CD4+ T cells from unexposed donors were collected before the COVID-19 pandemic (2011-2018). Following 10 days of culture, the EasySep CD4+ T cell isolation kit was used to isolate CD4+ T cells. Unexposed donor CD4+ T cells were tested for reactivity to SARS-CoV-2 S and N and four common cold coronavirus spike pools, as cell number allowed. About 2 million PBMCs per well were cultured in IMDM with about 5% human AB serum and around 10 IU/ml IL-2. Half of the culture medium was replaced with fresh IL-2-containing medium on days 3 and 7. In general, every peptide culture condition was set up in three replicate wells. Leukapheresis product for the unexposed donors was bought commercially. Ficoll-Paque PLUS gradient centrifugation was used to isolate PBMCs from either whole blood or leukapheresis product. PBMCs were either cryopreserved at -140°C or used fresh in the expansion assay. The QIAamp Micro DNA Kit was used to extract genomic DNA from the CD4+ T cells.

The method was the immunoSEQ multiplex PCR assay. From the authors' description of their analysis: During preprocessing, nonproductive sequences were removed, as were CDR3s that did not start with C, did not end with F or W, or were shorter than 7 amino acids. Antigen-specific clonotypes were called with the MANAFEST web app, based on expansion relative to reference and other culture wells. A clone was considered positive if significant expansion relative to the reference culture was observed in 2 of 3 replicate wells at an FDR below 0.05. Positive clones also required significant expansion versus all other tandem wells and an odds ratio above 5. Pairwise Levenshtein distance, computed with the stringdist R package after three terminal residues were trimmed from each end, was used as the measure of CDR3 homology. TCRdb stores this immuneACCESS table with in-frame sequences only. Part of the clones is absent; in the studies checked, under half of the shortfall reflects unresolved V genes, and no reason is known for the rest. V and J calls and clone size come straight from that table; D and trimming were deduced from the DNA. In all, the sample holds about 19,000 clones, and 70% to 85% of those were seen once. The ten largest clonotypes hold 15% to 19% of the sample.

Overall study results and their limits: Memory CD4+ clonotypes crossrecognizing SARS-CoV-2 and at least one common cold coronavirus spike were found in approximately 60% of donors. No donor contributed both pre-pandemic and post-infection samples, which limited tracing the source of pre-existing responses. Significantly weaker SARS-CoV-2-driven expansion was shown by crossreactive clones than by monoreactive clones, consistent with antigenic imprinting. Small numbers of patients and of tested TCRs limited the study. Because the crossreactivity analysis focused on spike protein, crossreactivity against other viral proteins was not assessed.

Taken from cysteine to phenylalanine, the CDR3 has 11 residues. Just CDR3 DNA is preserved here, 33 bases in frame from base 1. Reading the germline V gene gives CDR1 SQVTM and CDR2 ANQGSEA. The TCR was taken from a human donor in good health. The sequenced sample consisted of CD4+ T cells from PBMCs, cultured in vitro. This chain is built from TRBV29-1 and TRBJ2-7, and 9 bases in between align with TRBD1. The CDR3 is CRADRGREQYF. The nucleotides are TGCAGGGCGGACAGGGGACGGGAGCAGTACTTC.